This T cell receptor (beta chain) was retrieved from a study of blood T cells in healthy people across ages. Using a J-beta primer mix together with a sample-barcoded 5' primer, a second PCR was run for roughly 6 to 12 cycles. TCRdb processed the 5' RACE reads anew with MiXCR; each CDR3 protein has one entry. The data contain roughly 1.5 million distinct CDR3 sequences, roughly 43% of them singletons. This clonotype appeared a few times. What was sequenced was blood. The TCR originated in a woman aged 18-35 years in good health.

CDR3 region: CASSLGYLGQGISYEQYF. The DNA for the CDR3 is TGTGCCAGCAGCCTGGGGTACCTGGGACAGGGGATATCCTACGAGCAGTACTTC. The chain carries TRBV7-9 and TRBJ2-7; 10 positions agree with TRBD1. J was trimmed by 1 base and V by 5 bases; bases with no gene match: 14. This CDR3 is built from 18 residues. The germline CDR1 and CDR2 sequences are SEHNR and FQNEAQ (reference sequence).